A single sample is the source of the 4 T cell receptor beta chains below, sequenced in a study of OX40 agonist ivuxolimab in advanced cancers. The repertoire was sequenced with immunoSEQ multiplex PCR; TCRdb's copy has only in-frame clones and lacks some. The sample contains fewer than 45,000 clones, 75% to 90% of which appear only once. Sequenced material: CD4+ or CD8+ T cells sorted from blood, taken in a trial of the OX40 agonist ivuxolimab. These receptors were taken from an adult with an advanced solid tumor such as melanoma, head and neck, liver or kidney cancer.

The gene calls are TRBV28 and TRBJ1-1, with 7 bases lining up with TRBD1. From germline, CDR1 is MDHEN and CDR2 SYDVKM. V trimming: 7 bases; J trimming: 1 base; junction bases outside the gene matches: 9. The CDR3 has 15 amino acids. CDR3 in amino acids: CASTVQGPSNTEAFF. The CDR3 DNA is TGTGCCAGCACCGTACAGGGGCCGTCGAACACTGAAGCTTTCTTT.

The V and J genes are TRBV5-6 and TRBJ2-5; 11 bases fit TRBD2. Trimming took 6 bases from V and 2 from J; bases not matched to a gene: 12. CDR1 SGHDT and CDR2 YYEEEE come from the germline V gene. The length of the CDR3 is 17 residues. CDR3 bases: TGTGCCAGCACGGCGGGACTGGGACTAGCGGAACAAGAGACCCAGTACTTC. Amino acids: CASTAGLGLAEQETQYF.

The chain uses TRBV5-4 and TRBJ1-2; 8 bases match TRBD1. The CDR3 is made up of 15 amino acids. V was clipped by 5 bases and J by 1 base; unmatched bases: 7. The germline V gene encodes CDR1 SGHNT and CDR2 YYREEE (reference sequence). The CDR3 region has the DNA TGTGCCAGCAGACCCGACAGGGGAATTAACTATGGCTACACCTTC. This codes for CASRPDRGINYGYTF.

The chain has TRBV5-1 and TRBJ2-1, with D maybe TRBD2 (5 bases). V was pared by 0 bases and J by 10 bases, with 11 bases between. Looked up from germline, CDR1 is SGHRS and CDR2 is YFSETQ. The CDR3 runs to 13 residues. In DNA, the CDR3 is TGCGCCAGCAGCTTGGACCCCCGAGGGGAGCAGTTCTTC. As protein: CASSLDPRGEQFF.